This T cell receptor (beta chain) appears in the sequencing data of a study of CD8 T cells in ankylosing spondylitis. Broader study findings: Disease-linked clones were CD8+ and relatively rare in peripheral blood. Some of these motif variants have turned up before, in reports on reactive arthritis synovial fluid and blood.

As the method for making TCR beta libraries, quantitative 5'-RACE with molecular barcodes was used. Using its own MiXCR run on the 5' RACE reads, TCRdb lists one record per CDR3 protein. The data contain more than 150,000 distinct CDR3 sequences, 10% to 15% of them singletons. Concerning this clonotype itself: Antigen: not known.

This receptor was identified in a female donor with ankylosing spondylitis or in good health (not recorded which). Material for sequencing was blood, either unsorted or a sorted T cell fraction (not recorded which).

Here the CDR3 reads CSARAPPGPKSSGANVLTF. The CDR3 DNA follows: TGCAGTGCTAGAGCCCCACCGGGACCCAAGAGCTCTGGGGCCAACGTCCTGACTTTC. The chain couples TRBV20-1 to TRBJ2-6; the D gene could be TRBD1 or TRBD2 (5 bases each). V was clipped by 1 base and J by 0 bases, with 19 bases between them. The CDR3 totals 19 residues. CDR1 DFQATT and CDR2 SNEGSKA come from the germline V gene (reference sequence).